A single sample gave rise to the 11 T cell receptor beta chains below, sequenced in a study of a mutant IDH1 vaccine in newly diagnosed glioma. The time point is: week 23, last vaccination. Topical imiquimod was applied with each vaccine dose, which held 300 ug of mutant IDH1 20-mer peptide. These receptors lack a known antigen. Produced via immunoSEQ multiplex PCR; TCRdb's table is partial and in-frame only. The sample consists of around 56,000 clones, about 81% of them appearing once. The material was PBMCs, obtained from a glioma patient whose treatment included an IDH1 peptide vaccine. The receptors derive from a woman aged 40 to 49 with glioma. Some clones in this sample may be carry-over from other donors' samples.

The chain recombines TRBV29-1 with TRBJ2-7, with TRBD2 matching over 15 bases. There are 17 residues in the CDR3. Germline CDR1 SQVTM, CDR2 ANQGSEA. V trimming: 6 bases; J trimming: 2 bases; junction bases outside the gene matches: 11. CDR3 sequence: CSVIGGLAGGGAYEQYF. The DNA for the CDR3 is TGCAGCGTGATAGGTGGACTAGCGGGGGGGGGTGCCTACGAGCAGTACTTC.

V usage is TRBV9 and J usage is TRBJ2-5; 11 nucleotides line up with TRBD2. Per germline, CDR1 SGDLS and CDR2 YYNGEE. Trimming at V came to 3 bases and at J to 3 bases, leaving 4 bases not matched to a gene. The CDR3 is made up of 15 amino acids. Written as DNA, the CDR3 is TGTGCCAGCAGCGCCGGGACTAGCGGTAAAGAGACCCAGTACTTC. Amino acids: CASSAGTSGKETQYF.

This chain uses TRBV29-1 with TRBJ1-2; 7 bases fit TRBD1. The ends lost 3 bases at V and 8 bases at J; junction bases unmatched: 6. CDR1 is SQVTM, CDR2 ANQGSEA, per germline. The CDR3 extends over 12 amino acids. The CDR3 reads CSVEEGARGYTF. CDR3 DNA: TGCAGCGTTGAGGAGGGGGCGAGAGGCTACACCTTC.

The rearrangement uses TRBV6-5 and TRBJ1-3, with 7 positions matching TRBD1. The germline V gene has CDR1 MNHEY and CDR2 SVGAGI. The CDR3 loop spans 16 amino acids. With 4 bases clipped from V and 0 bases from J, the junction kept 6 bases outside the gene matches. Written as DNA, the CDR3 is TGTGCCAGCAGTTCTGGACAGGATCTCTCTGGAAACACCATATATTTT. This codes for CASSSGQDLSGNTIYF.

The chain joins TRBV4-1 to TRBJ2-7; 11 bases are a match to TRBD2. The germline V gene has CDR1 MGHRA and CDR2 YSYEKL. With V trimmed by 3 bases and J by 3 bases, 4 bases remained unmatched. The CDR3 has 15 residues. The CDR3 is CASSHAGTSGYEQYF. CDR3 nucleotide sequence: TGCGCCAGCAGCCACGCCGGGACTAGCGGCTACGAGCAGTACTTC.

V is TRBV30 and J is TRBJ2-5; 11 bases are shared with TRBD2. CDR3 length: 14 residues. Unmatched junction bases numbered 3, after V lost 1 base and J lost 5 bases. The V gene's germline CDR1 is GTSNPN and CDR2 SVGIG (reference sequence). CDR3 loop: CAWSGSGGAETQYF. CDR3 DNA: TGTGCCTGGAGTGGTAGCGGGGGGGCTGAGACCCAGTACTTC.

The gene calls are TRBV5-4 and TRBJ2-6, with D possibly TRBD2 on 7 matching bases. The CDR3 is 18 amino acids. Germline values: CDR1 SGHNT, CDR2 YYREEE (reference sequence). Trimming stripped 0 bases from V and 0 bases from J, with 13 bases between. DNA of the CDR3: TGTGCCAGCAGCTTGGTGGGGGGGCACCCCTCTGGGGCCAACGTCCTGACTTTC. Its protein is CASSLVGGHPSGANVLTF.

This chain joins TRBV5-1 and TRBJ1-2; tentatively, D is TRBD1 (5 bases). The CDR3 loop spans 14 amino acids. Germline loops: CDR1 SGHRS, CDR2 YFSETQ. Between the trimmed V and J ends, which lost 0 bases and 6 bases, there was a span of 12 bases. CDR3: CASSLDGRVDGYTF. CDR3 bases: TGCGCCAGCAGCTTGGACGGCAGGGTGGATGGCTACACCTTC.

The chain couples TRBV11-2 to TRBJ2-3; no clear D. V was trimmed by 1 base and J by 1 base, leaving 3 bases between them. The CDR3 covers 13 residues. Germline values: CDR1 SGHAT, CDR2 FQNNGV. CDR3 sequence reads: CASSLAGTDTQYF. The CDR3 nucleotides are TGTGCCAGCAGCTTAGCAGGCACAGATACGCAGTATTTT.

The CDR3 here is CAWRLVAATYGYTF. In DNA, the CDR3 is TGTGCCTGGAGGTTGGTCGCTGCGACATATGGCTACACCTTC. This chain joins TRBV30 and TRBJ1-2; D is ambiguous. CDR1 is GTSNPN and CDR2 is SVGIG in the germline V gene (reference sequence). V lost 3 bases and J 5 bases, leaving 16 bases between the germline ends. The CDR3 is 14 amino acids.

This clone appeared a few times. This chain links TRBV6-6 with TRBJ1-1; D possibly corresponds to TRBD1 (5 bases). Germline CDR1 MNHNY, CDR2 SVGAGI (reference sequence). V lost 4 bases and J lost 3, with 6 bases in between. The CDR3 is made up of 12 amino acids. As DNA, the CDR3 is TGTGCCAGCAGTTGGGGGGACACTGAAGCTTTCTTT. The encoded protein is CASSWGDTEAFF.